This TCR beta chain is drawn from a study of cytomegalovirus exposure and HLA in healthy donors (dated by TCRdb to 2015 to 2018). In the study overall: In an earlier analysis of some 550 of the donors, approximately 300 Gb of sequence data and approximately 120 million unique TCR beta sequences from 150 million to 200 million T cells were reported. A later genetic analysis used genome-wide SNP genotypes for about three fifths of the roughly 700 donors, treating that subset as a discovery cohort. Typing coverage varied by locus: 629-630 donors for A, B, C, DRB1 and DQB1; 522 for DQA1; approximately 610 for DPA1; around 490 for DPB1. Besides the first cohort of 666 subjects, a separate validation cohort made up of over a hundred different subjects was used. An early release that covered about 600 HLA-typed donors contained approximately 300 gigabases of sequencing data and 65 million to 100 million unique TCR sequences. In a later analysis, previously published TCR beta repertoires from 500 to 750 donors were re-analyzed and high-resolution HLA genotyping was added so that TCR occurrence patterns could be studied. An earlier analysis of approximately 640 of the donors applied high-throughput TCR beta sequencing to assess whether each TCR beta V gene segment acted as functional or pseudogenic. Donor age, sex, ethnicity and CMV serostatus were compiled together with the repertoire data. All discovery cohort repertoires had been generated on a single sequencing platform. Rather than drawing on any new phenotypic data, the later analysis identified candidate immune exposures from TCR beta sequences and the way those sequences occurred across donors. Several DR-DQ haplotypes were treated as single units for association and clustering because of strong linkage in the cohort. To predict cytomegalovirus infection status, the study brought together high-throughput TCR immunosequencing, statistical association of individual TCRs with disease status, and machine learning. Among approximately 370 genotyped donors of the cohort, an average of around 240,000 unique TCR beta nucleotide sequences was sequenced per donor, of which roughly 17% were non-productive. Both class I and class II loci were covered by HLA typing, at four-digit resolution. The study was designed to test whether signatures of past pathogen exposure could be identified by cataloging public T cell receptors. Among the roughly 370 genotyped donors, more than 70% belonged to the genetic ancestry cluster associated with self-reported Caucasian donors. The study profiled the T cell repertoires of hundreds of subjects by immunosequencing and related them to cytomegalovirus serostatus. Paper-wide results and their limitations: The sequencing pipeline was judged likely to have produced a cluster of highly shared sequence variants as a technical artifact. In a later analysis, several top co-occurrence clusters were reported to appear linked to parvovirus B19, influenza, CMV and Epstein-Barr virus. Broadly in line with IMGT annotations, most TCR beta V segments showed up in productive rearrangements about 87% or about 30% of the time in an earlier analysis of around 600 of the donors. Most TCR sequences were seen in very few donors, while some public TCRs were found in many individuals. Specific HLA alleles were associated with 15,000 to 20,000 TCR beta sequences at a false discovery rate of 0.05 in a later analysis. In a later genetic analysis, fewer N-insertions in productive TCRs were reported among donors in an Asian-associated ancestry cluster than the approximately 630-donor mean. The 87-base-pair reads could not distinguish some IMGT-functional V segments, including TRBV6-2 and TRBV6-3, so those segments were excluded. Because counts were too low, more than 15 rarely observed V segments, including chromosome 9 orphons, were excluded from the earlier analysis of 587 of the donors. The classifier was reported to diagnose cytomegalovirus status with high specificity and sensitivity in both the original and validation cohorts. V-gene and J-gene trimming of TCR beta chains was associated with a missense DCLRE1C variant in a later genetic analysis, and the association was replicated in an independent cohort. Only TCR beta chains were sequenced in this cohort, and the absence of alpha or paired-chain data limited detectable features. A further reported finding was that TCR beta sequences accurately predicted the HLA-A and HLA-B alleles for most subjects in the first cohort. The study listed over 150 TCR beta chains as associated with cytomegalovirus. Compared with equally common non-associated chains, HLA-associated TCR beta chains in a later analysis were more clonally expanded and had lower generation probabilities. Because HLA typing was unavailable for some donors at each locus, only the typed subset was used in association tests. The only immune exposure information available for the cohort was CMV serostatus. Roughly uniform sequencing depth across donors was assumed in presence/absence analyses, although this assumption may not hold. In a later analysis, TCR association rates were found to vary across HLA loci, with the most associated TCRs seen for DRB1 alleles and the fewest for HLA-C alleles. Strong co-occurrence of HLA alleles, especially DR and DQ, made assigning TCR associations to individual alleles difficult. Linkage disequilibrium might explain the correlated functional status among segregating V segments, but an unknown experimental factor could not be ruled out. The authors suggested that the approach could potentially be generalized to other disease states and immunological phenotypes. A later analysis found that most CMV-associated TCR beta chains appeared HLA-restricted, with HLA associations seemingly driven largely by CMV exposure. In vitro tests confirmed that three of the cytomegalovirus-associated TCR beta chains recognize cytomegalovirus antigens.

This clone came up a few times. Its antigen is currently not known. Per-nucleotide qualities are absent, and no much larger clonotype sits a single base away. The germline V gene (reference sequence) supplies CDR1 MNHNY and CDR2 SVGAGI. The CDR3 spans 14 residues, from the cysteine through the phenylalanine. The sequence is cut down to CDR3 DNA, 42 bases in frame from base 1. V is cut back by 4 bases and J by 2 bases, with 0 bases in the junction unmatched. The cohort comprised more than 550 healthy bone marrow donors. At the time of sampling, all cohort members were nominally healthy, though unrecorded immune exposures were likely present. The donor tested CMV seronegative and was one of the 352 seronegative cohort members. A peripheral blood sample was collected from each donor, and TCR beta sequencing was performed on peripheral blood mononuclear cells. The Qiagen DNeasy Blood Extraction Kit was used to extract genomic DNA from the blood cell samples.

Library generation was performed with the immunoSEQ multiplex PCR assay. A mixture of 60 forward primers for TCR Vbeta segments and 13 reverse primers for TCR Jbeta segments was used in the multiplex PCR. The CDR3 region of rearranged TCR beta genes was amplified from genomic DNA by a multiplex PCR assay. Amplified TCR beta libraries were sequenced as 87-base-pair reads on the Illumina HiSeq System. In the source study's methods: A later analysis tallied around 80 million unique TCR beta chains across the approximately 670 repertoires, and about 10 million of those chains were shared by two or more donors. Raw reads were error-corrected and collapsed into unique sequences with a nearest-neighbor algorithm that merged closely related sequences to remove PCR and sequencing errors. To assign V, D and J gene segments, CDR3 sequences were aligned to IMGT reference sequences. For a sequence to be retained, a match of at least six nucleotides was required to both a V gene segment and a J gene segment. Rearrangements were called productive when the CDR3 lacked stop codons and stayed in frame with V and J; all others were non-productive. Following IMGT convention, CDR3 was defined as the stretch from the second conserved V-encoded cysteine to the conserved J-encoded phenylalanine. Sequences without an unambiguous match to a single V gene segment were excluded from the earlier analysis of almost 600 of the donors. An earlier analysis of a few hundred of the donors called V segments functional above 56.7% productive rearrangements and segregating when the between-donor standard deviation exceeded 5%. A statistical classification framework was developed to diagnose cytomegalovirus status using the catalog of TCR beta chain sequences. In a later analysis, TCR nucleotide sequences were compared against IMGT/GENE-DB human TR gene sequences so that V and J genes could be assigned. In a later analysis, CDR3 sequences and most-parsimonious VDJ recombination scenarios were assigned using the TCRdist pipeline. In a later analysis, every TCR beta chain was defined by the combination of its CDR3 amino acid sequence and its V-gene family, and reads without a unique V-gene family were dropped. As a way to deal with suspected cross-contamination and a sequencing artifact, a later analysis dropped 592 nucleotide sequences that were highly shared and had low generation probability. In a later analysis, a clonal expansion index was calculated for each public chain from normalized within-repertoire ranks of inferred template counts. Generation probabilities in a later analysis came from a VDJ recombination model fitted to out-of-frame rearrangements, and those results were checked against IGoR. Hypergeometric tests were used in a later analysis to score TCR-TCR, TCR-HLA and TCR-CMV co-occurrence, with a repertoire-size bias correction applied to the TCR pairs. A later analysis estimated false discovery rates by permuting HLA or CMV assignments 20 times. In a later analysis, co-occurring TCRs were grouped using DBSCAN, with TCRdist sequence similarity added in when clustering inside HLA-allele-positive subsets. Co-occurrence clustering excluded repertoires with fewer than 30,000 or more than 120,000 public chains, plus five with anomalous nucleotide sharing. TCRdb retrieved this table from immuneACCESS and kept in-frame rearrangements only. Not all clones are present; in checked studies, unresolved V genes account for under half, and no reason is known for the remainder. V, J and clone size are those of that table, while D and trimming were read from the DNA. The sample includes hundreds of thousands of clones, with approximately 84% observed a single time. The ten largest clonotypes hold about 0.58% of the sample.

This clonotype was sampled from a woman aged 40-49 years in good health and CMV-seronegative. The material sequenced was PBMCs. The rearranged chain carries TRBV6-6 and TRBJ1-1; TRBD1 agrees with 11 junctional bases. CDR3 loop: CASSWTGGNTEAFF. The nucleotide sequence reads TGTGCCAGCAGTTGGACAGGGGGCAACACTGAAGCTTTCTTT.